This T cell receptor beta chain was sequenced in a study of graft-versus-host responses after intestinal transplantation. On this clone itself: No antigen is known for it.

This CDR3 is 14 amino acids long. Germline V gene sequence: CDR1 SGHRS, CDR2 YFSETQ. V was cut by 2 bases and J by 3 bases, with 12 bases left in between. Sequencing used immunoSEQ multiplex PCR; TCRdb keeps in-frame clones, though not all of them. The sample contains some 90,000 clones, roughly 85% of which appear only once. The receptor was derived from a human donor who received an intestinal transplant. This chain joins TRBV5-1 and TRBJ2-7; possible D gene TRBD2, 6 bases. The input for sequencing was unstimulated CD4+ T cells sorted from spleen or lymph node cells, taken before intestinal transplant. The CDR3 bases are TGCGCCAGCAGCTTTGGGGGGAGTCGCTACGAGCAGTACTTC. Its translation is CASSFGGSRYEQYF.